These T cell receptor beta chains were read from a single sample in a study of T cells after yellow fever vaccination. TCRdb reprocessed the 5' RACE reads with MiXCR, giving one entry per CDR3 protein. This sample has hundreds of thousands of distinct CDR3 sequences, with roughly 13% found just once. The sequenced sample was PBMCs, obtained on the day of the yellow fever booster vaccination. The receptor source for this set is a man younger than 45 who received the YFV17D yellow fever vaccine. Both conserved end residues are part of each CDR3. D genes are given only for firm matches. Clone size is not always given. Where it is, it says once, few, many or a class for expanded clones.

>.|TRBV5-4|TRBJ2-6|14|.
CASSPVIEANVLTF
TGTGCCAGCAGCCCGGTTATTGAGGCCAACGTCCTGACTTTC
>.|TRBV11-2|TRBJ2-7|12|.
CASSLVSVEQYF
TGTGCCAGCAGCTTAGTGTCGGTAGAGCAGTACTTC
>TRBD2|TRBV7-9|TRBJ2-1|15|.
CASSFSGRWIDEQFF
TGTGCCAGCAGCTTTAGCGGGAGATGGATAGATGAGCAGTTCTTC
>.|TRBV18|TRBJ2-7|15|.
CASSPREGAPYEQYF
TGTGCCAGCTCACCAAGGGAAGGGGCCCCCTACGAGCAGTACTTC
>TRBD1|TRBV2|TRBJ2-7|14|few
CASRDRGASYEQYF
TGTGCCAGCAGAGACAGGGGCGCGTCCTACGAGCAGTACTTC
>.|TRBV7-2|TRBJ2-7|14|.
CASSSRQGAGEQYF
TGTGCCAGCAGCTCTAGACAGGGTGCGGGAGAGCAGTACTTC
>.|TRBV10-3|TRBJ2-3|12|few
CAISVRTDTQYF
TGTGCCATCAGTGTCCGAACAGATACGCAGTATTTT
>.|TRBV11-3|TRBJ2-1|15|few
CASSLVSGAPNEQFF
TGTGCCAGCAGCTTAGTTTCCGGGGCACCCAATGAGCAGTTCTTC
>TRBD1|TRBV20-1|TRBJ1-2|14|.
CSARKTGALYGYTF
TGCAGTGCGAGAAAGACAGGGGCCTTGTATGGCTACACCTTC
>.|TRBV2|TRBJ1-5|15|.
CASGSRTGRNQPQHF
TGTGCCAGCGGGAGTAGGACGGGGCGCAATCAGCCCCAGCATTTT
>TRBD1|TRBV5-1|TRBJ2-2|15|many
CASSPRDSNTGELFF
TGCGCCAGCAGCCCCCGGGACAGTAACACCGGGGAGCTGTTTTTT
>.|TRBV3-1|TRBJ2-3|12|few
CASSQVQDTQYF
TGTGCCAGCAGCCAAGTTCAAGATACGCAGTATTTT
>.|TRBV7-2|TRBJ2-7|13|many
CASSLGYSYEQYF
TGTGCCAGCAGTTTGGGGTACTCCTACGAGCAGTACTTC
>.|TRBV20-1|TRBJ1-1|12|few
CSASPGGGEAFF
TGCAGTGCTTCTCCCGGGGGGGGTGAAGCTTTCTTT
>.|TRBV27|TRBJ2-1|15|.
CASSLSTVPYNEQFF
TGTGCCAGCAGTTTATCTACCGTGCCCTACAATGAGCAGTTCTTC
>TRBD2|TRBV5-1|TRBJ2-4|15|.
CASSPGTSGSHIQYF
TGCGCCAGCAGCCCCGGGACTAGCGGGAGTCACATTCAGTACTTC
>.|TRBV29-1|TRBJ2-7|12|.
CSVTGNSYEQYF
TGCAGCGTGACGGGGAACTCCTACGAGCAGTACTTC
>.|TRBV7-7|TRBJ2-5|15|few
CASSPYQEWRETQYF
TGTGCCAGCAGCCCCTATCAGGAATGGAGAGAGACCCAGTACTTC
>TRBD1|TRBV6-5|TRBJ2-5|15|.
CASSYFQGARETQYF
TGTGCCAGCAGTTACTTTCAGGGGGCTCGGGAGACCCAGTACTTC
>TRBD2|TRBV28|TRBJ2-7|15|few
CASSQAGLGSYEQYF
TGTGCCAGCAGCCAAGCGGGGTTGGGCTCCTACGAGCAGTACTTC
>.|TRBV11-3|TRBJ2-2|18|.
CASSLDSLAVRNTGELFF
TGTGCCAGCAGCTTAGATTCTTTGGCAGTCAGAAACACCGGGGAGCTGTTTTTT
>.|TRBV20-1|TRBJ2-1|15|.
CSARVPEGSRDEQFF
TGCAGTGCTAGAGTCCCAGAGGGGAGTAGAGATGAGCAGTTCTTC
>TRBD1|TRBV10-3|TRBJ1-1|13|few
CAISGQGYTEAFF
TGTGCCATCAGTGGACAGGGGTATACTGAAGCTTTCTTT
>.|TRBV25-1|TRBJ2-7|13|few
CASFGPTSYEQYF
TGTGCCAGCTTTGGCCCGACTAGCTACGAGCAGTACTTC
>TRBD2|TRBV20-1|TRBJ2-1|14|.
CSFPLAGNRREQFF
TGCAGTTTCCCTCTAGCGGGAAACAGGAGGGAGCAGTTCTTC
>.|TRBV14|TRBJ1-1|17|.
CASSQARDQGKNTEAFF
TGTGCCAGCAGCCAAGCGAGGGACCAGGGGAAGAACACTGAAGCTTTCTTT
>.|TRBV9|TRBJ2-7|12|few
CASSVASGVQYF
TGTGCCAGCAGCGTAGCTAGTGGGGTCCAGTACTTC
>.|TRBV7-2|TRBJ1-5|15|.
CASSSQGASNQPQHF
TGTGCCAGCAGCTCCCAGGGTGCTAGCAATCAGCCCCAGCATTTT
>.|TRBV6-5|TRBJ1-1|12|many
CASRTGGTEAFF
TGTGCCAGCAGAACCGGTGGCACTGAAGCTTTCTTT
>.|TRBV27|TRBJ2-1|15|few
CARRTNTTSLDEQFF
TGTGCCAGACGAACAAATACGACTTCTTTAGATGAGCAGTTCTTC
>.|TRBV7-2|TRBJ2-1|15|.
CASSLDYGGYNEQFF
TGTGCCAGCAGCTTAGACTACGGGGGTTACAATGAGCAGTTCTTC
>.|TRBV4-3|TRBJ2-5|14|few
CASSQVDQAGTQYF
TGCGCCAGCAGCCAAGTAGACCAGGCGGGGACCCAGTACTTC
>.|TRBV6-2/TRBV6-3|TRBJ2-4|17|few
CASSYVGEVLAKNIQYF
TGTGCCAGCAGTTACGTCGGTGAGGTCCTAGCCAAAAACATTCAGTACTTC
>TRBD1|TRBV5-4|TRBJ1-2|16|few
CASTTPQQGMIYGYTF
TGTGCCAGCACCACACCCCAACAGGGGATGATCTATGGCTACACCTTC
>TRBD2|TRBV5-1|TRBJ2-3|16|.
CASSLEPSAGADTQYF
TGCGCCAGCAGCTTGGAACCCTCGGCGGGAGCTGATACGCAGTATTTT
>.|TRBV9|TRBJ2-3|15|.
CASGLSGGYTDTQYF
TGTGCCAGCGGCCTCAGCGGCGGATACACAGATACGCAGTATTTT
>.|TRBV24-1|TRBJ2-1|18|few
CATSERGSRVGRYNEQFF
TGTGCCACCAGTGAAAGAGGGTCCAGGGTCGGTCGGTACAATGAGCAGTTCTTC
>.|TRBV5-6|TRBJ1-4|16|.
CASSGRLRPTNEKLFF
TGTGCCAGCAGCGGACGACTACGCCCAACTAATGAAAAACTGTTTTTT
>.|TRBV7-9|TRBJ2-2|10|.
CATQSGELFF
TGTGCCACCCAGTCCGGGGAGCTGTTTTTT
>TRBD1|TRBV14|TRBJ2-7|17|few
CASSQLPAGQGPYEQYF
TGTGCCAGCAGCCAACTCCCCGCGGGACAGGGACCCTACGAGCAGTACTTC
>.|TRBV24-1|TRBJ2-1|15|.
CATSDFSQEYNEQFF
TGTGCCACCAGTGATTTTTCTCAGGAGTACAATGAGCAGTTCTTC